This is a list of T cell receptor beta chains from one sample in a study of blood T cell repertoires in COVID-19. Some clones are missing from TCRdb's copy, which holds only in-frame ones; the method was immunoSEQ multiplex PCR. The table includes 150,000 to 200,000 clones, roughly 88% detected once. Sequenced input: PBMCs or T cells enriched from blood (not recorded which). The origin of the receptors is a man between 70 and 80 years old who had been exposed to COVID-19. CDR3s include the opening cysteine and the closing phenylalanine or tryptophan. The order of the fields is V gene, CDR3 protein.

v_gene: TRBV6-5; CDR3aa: CASSSGTGDGYTF
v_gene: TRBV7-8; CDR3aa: CASSREEAGYTF
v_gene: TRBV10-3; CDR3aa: CATSSDSGRAWAKNIQYF
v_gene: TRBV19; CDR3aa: CASSPPGLSSSYEQYF
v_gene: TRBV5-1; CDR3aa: CASSWTGSSGNTIYF
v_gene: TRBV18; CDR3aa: CASSPRGRGPVSYGYTF
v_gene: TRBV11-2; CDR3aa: CASSLLAGTDTQYF
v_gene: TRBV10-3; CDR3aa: CATKGLDVSDTQYF
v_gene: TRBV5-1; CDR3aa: CASSLVGGTGSYGYTF
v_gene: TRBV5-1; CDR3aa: CASSLLWESSYNEQFF
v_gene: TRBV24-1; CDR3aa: CATSDFGHRRESEAFF
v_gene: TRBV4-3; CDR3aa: CASSQDNVGSSYGYTF
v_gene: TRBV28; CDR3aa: CASSSGGAHYEQYF
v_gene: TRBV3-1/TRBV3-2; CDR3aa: CASSQGLAGNEQYF
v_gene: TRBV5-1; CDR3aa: CASSTLAGGPYEQYF
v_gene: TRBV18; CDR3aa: CASSPHELGEQFF
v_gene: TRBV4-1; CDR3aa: CASSRTSGGVADTQYF
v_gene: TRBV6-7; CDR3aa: CAGGLGLLKTYEQYF
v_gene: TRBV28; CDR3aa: CASRPNKRTGELFF
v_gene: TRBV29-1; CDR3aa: CSSRPGQGQGTEAFF
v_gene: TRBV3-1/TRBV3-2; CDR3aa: CASRFSGRSTDTQYF
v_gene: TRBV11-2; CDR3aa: CASSPMTGGFGNTIYF
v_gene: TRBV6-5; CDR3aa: CASTPTGEYYGYTF
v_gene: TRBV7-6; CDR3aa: CASSRRTSGGGTDTQYF
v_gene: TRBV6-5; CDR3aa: CASKPGGSYGYTF
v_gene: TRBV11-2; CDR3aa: CASSFTGQGYSYEQYF
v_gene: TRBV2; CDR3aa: CASSVREFSTDTQYF
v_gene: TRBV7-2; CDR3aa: CASSLAGQGRGGEQFF
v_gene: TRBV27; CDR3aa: CASSLSDRRNQPQHF
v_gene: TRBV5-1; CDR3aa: CASSLDPGSGEKLFF
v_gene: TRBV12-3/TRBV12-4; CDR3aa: CASSWRGGQPQHF
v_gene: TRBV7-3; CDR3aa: CASSLSGDTQYF
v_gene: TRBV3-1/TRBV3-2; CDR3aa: CASSQQFHGYTF
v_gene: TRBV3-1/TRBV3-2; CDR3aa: CASSQVQGRDGYTF
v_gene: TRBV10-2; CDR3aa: CASALHMTGGTDTQYF
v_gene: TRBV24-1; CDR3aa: CATSDLWQYNEQFF
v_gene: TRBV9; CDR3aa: CASSPSGGDYNEQFF
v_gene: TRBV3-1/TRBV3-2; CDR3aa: CASSQGRRLAGRYNEQFF
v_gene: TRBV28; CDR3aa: CASSLRGIPEAFF
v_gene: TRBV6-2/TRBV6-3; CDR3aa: CASSFAGGYEQYF
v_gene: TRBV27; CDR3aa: CASSHRQANTEAFF
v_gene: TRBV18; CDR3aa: CASSLIVTSDEQFF
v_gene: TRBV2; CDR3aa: CASRYPDNEQFF
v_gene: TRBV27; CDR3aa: CASSGDRGLKQPQHF
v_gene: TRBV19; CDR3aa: CASSPGDWSPLHF
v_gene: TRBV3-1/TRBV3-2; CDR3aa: CASSQGEGQGTQYF
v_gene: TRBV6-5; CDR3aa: CASTPSGRGDTQYF
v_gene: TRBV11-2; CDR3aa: CASSFRDKGLRNEQFF
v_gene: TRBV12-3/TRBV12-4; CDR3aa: CASSYRDYEQYF
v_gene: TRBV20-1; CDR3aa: CSASGQGNEKLFF
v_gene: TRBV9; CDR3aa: CASRRGTGVRNTEAFF
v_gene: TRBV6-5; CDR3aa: CASRDWLVDTEAFF
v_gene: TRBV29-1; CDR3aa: CSVGSGREKLFF
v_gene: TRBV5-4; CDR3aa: CASSTGTSRRTDTQYF
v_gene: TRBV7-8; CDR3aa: CASSLASGGVYNEQFF
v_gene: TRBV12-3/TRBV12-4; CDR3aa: CASRGLADNEQFF
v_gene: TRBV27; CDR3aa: CASSLAGGRSDTQYF